Listed below are T cell receptor beta chains from one sample, sequenced in a study of blood T cell repertoires in COVID-19. The assay was immunoSEQ multiplex PCR, and TCRdb's table has in-frame clones only and misses some. The sample includes hundreds of thousands of clones, around 85% of them seen just once. The sequenced material came from peripheral blood. The receptors originated from a human donor in a cohort sampled during active COVID-19. Each CDR3 is given with its conserved first and last residue. Each record gives: clone size, D gene, J gene, V gene, CDR3 DNA, CDR3 protein. The D gene is left open where the match is weak. Clone size is stated in some rows and not others, as once, few, many or a class when expanded.

NA,TRBD1,TRBJ1-1,TRBV13,TGTGCCAGCAGCTCCCCGGGGGGGGCGACAGGGTTTAACACTGAAGCTTTCTTT,CASSSPGGATGFNTEAFF
once,NA,TRBJ1-6,TRBV6-1,TGTGCCAGCAGTGAAACAGGGAATTCACCCCTCCACTTT,CASSETGNSPLHF
NA,NA,TRBJ1-2,TRBV25-1,TGTGCCAGCAGTTTCCTCTCGGACAGCCTCCCGGGCGGCTACACCTTC,CASSFLSDSLPGGYTF
NA,NA,TRBJ1-1,TRBV4-1,TGCGCCAGCAGCCAAGGATTGCGGACTGAAGCTTTCTTT,CASSQGLRTEAFF
NA,NA,TRBJ2-3,TRBV5-6,TGTGCCAGCATCTCTACAGGGGATACGCAGTATTTT,CASISTGDTQYF
NA,NA,TRBJ1-6,TRBV9,TGTGCCAGCACGCAAGGGGGGGGTTATTCACCCCTCCACTTT,CASTQGGGYSPLHF
NA,TRBD1,TRBJ1-2,TRBV5-4,TGTGCCAGCAGCGAGGGACAGAACTATGGCTACACCTTC,CASSEGQNYGYTF
NA,TRBD2,TRBJ2-1,TRBV7-2,TGTGCCAGCAGCTTAGCGGGACTAGCGGGGGGGCGTAATGAGCAGTTCTTC,CASSLAGLAGGRNEQFF
NA,NA,TRBJ1-6,TRBV30,TGTGCCTGGGACAGTTCTGGTCCACCCCTCCACTTT,CAWDSSGPPLHF
NA,NA,TRBJ1-1,TRBV10-2,TGCGCCAGCAGCCACACTAGCGTTCCTGAAGCTTTCTTT,CASSHTSVPEAFF
NA,NA,TRBJ2-1,TRBV6-5,TGTGCCACAATTCGGTTCTACAATGAGCAGTTCTTC,CATIRFYNEQFF
NA,NA,TRBJ2-7,TRBV29-1,TGCAGCGTTGGGGCCTACAGGGCTTTTACCTACGAGCAGTACTTC,CSVGAYRAFTYEQYF
NA,NA,TRBJ1-5,TRBV2,TGTGCCAGCAGTGATAGGGGGTTCAATCAGCCCCAGCATTTT,CASSDRGFNQPQHF
once,TRBD1,TRBJ2-1,TRBV7-9,TGTGCCAGCAGCTCACCTCGGACAGGGGAAATACTCAATGAGCAGTTCTTC,CASSSPRTGEILNEQFF
once,NA,TRBJ1-2,TRBV27,TGTGCCAGCAGCCCTCAGGGTGGTAACTATGGCTACACCTTC,CASSPQGGNYGYTF
once,TRBD1,TRBJ1-1,TRBV12-3/TRBV12-4,TGTGCCAGCAGTTTCAGACAGGGCACTTTCTTT,CASSFRQGTFF
NA,NA,TRBJ1-3,TRBV21-1,TGTGCCAGCAGCAAAGTTTGGGGGGGCCGCTCTGGAAACACCATATATTTT,CASSKVWGGRSGNTIYF
NA,TRBD2,TRBJ2-1,TRBV7-8,TGTGCCAGCAGCCGAGGACTAGCGGGGATTTCCTACAATGAGCAGTTCTTC,CASSRGLAGISYNEQFF
NA,NA,TRBJ2-2,TRBV12-3/TRBV12-4,TGTGCCAGCGACCGGGAGAACACCGGGGAGCTGTTTTTT,CASDRENTGELFF
NA,TRBD1,TRBJ1-1,TRBV6-5,TGTGCCAGCAGTTACATTCCGGGACAGAAGAACACTGAAGCTTTCTTT,CASSYIPGQKNTEAFF
NA,NA,TRBJ2-1,TRBV5-1,TGCGCCAGCAGCTTCTTGACAGGGAGGCAATCCTACAATGAGCAGTTCTTC,CASSFLTGRQSYNEQFF
NA,TRBD2,TRBJ2-7,TRBV5-5,TGTGCCAGCAGACTTTTTGGTGGGACTAGCCGGGGGACGCTATACGAGCAGTACTTC,CASRLFGGTSRGTLYEQYF
NA,NA,TRBJ1-2,TRBV12-3/TRBV12-4,TGTGCCAGCAGTCCCACAGCTGTTGGCTACACCTTC,CASSPTAVGYTF
NA,TRBD1,TRBJ1-2,TRBV7-9,TGTGCCAGCAGCACTGGACAGGGAGATGGCTACACCTTC,CASSTGQGDGYTF
NA,NA,TRBJ2-7,TRBV2,TGTGCCAGCAGTGAAGCCTCTAGGGGGAGGGGATACGAGCAGTACTTC,CASSEASRGRGYEQYF
once,NA,TRBJ2-4,TRBV5-5,TGTGCCAGCAGCCCCGGGACGGGACTAGCCAAAAACATTCAGTACTTC,CASSPGTGLAKNIQYF
NA,NA,TRBJ2-5,TRBV7-9,TGTGCCAGCAGCTTAGGTTTCGGGGAGGTGGAGACCCAGTACTTC,CASSLGFGEVETQYF
NA,NA,TRBJ1-2,TRBV7-9,TGTGCCAGCAGCCGTGCAGGGAGGTACACCTTC,CASSRAGRYTF
once,TRBD2,TRBJ2-1,TRBV6-4,TGTGCCAGCAGCGGCACCGCGGGGGATGAGCAGTTCTTC,CASSGTAGDEQFF
once,NA,TRBJ2-2,TRBV29-1,TGCAGCGTACTAGGACCGGTTAACTACACCGGGGAGCTGTTTTTT,CSVLGPVNYTGELFF
NA,TRBD1,TRBJ2-2,TRBV5-1,TGCGCCAGCAGCTCGGACAGGTCAATGAACACCGGGGAGCTGTTTTTT,CASSSDRSMNTGELFF
NA,TRBD1,TRBJ2-1,TRBV3-1/TRBV3-2,TGTGCCAGCAGCCCCTCGTGGACAGGGGGCAGGAATGAGCAGTTCTTC,CASSPSWTGGRNEQFF
NA,NA,TRBJ2-7,TRBV27,TGTGCCAGCAGTCCCCTGGGCCTTAGGGGCGAGCAGTACTTC,CASSPLGLRGEQYF
NA,TRBD1,TRBJ1-4,TRBV12-5,TGTGCTAGTGGTCGCCACGGGACAGGGGATGAAAAACTGTTTTTT,CASGRHGTGDEKLFF
NA,NA,TRBJ1-1,TRBV30,TGTGCCTGGAGTGTACTGCGGGGAGGGAGCACTGAAGCTTTCTTT,CAWSVLRGGSTEAFF
NA,NA,TRBJ1-2,TRBV29-1,TGCAGCGTTGCGTACTCCCTCTATGGCTACACCTTC,CSVAYSLYGYTF
NA,TRBD1,TRBJ1-4,TRBV14,TGTGCCAGCAGCCGTTCCGGGACAGGGAAAGAAAAACTGTTTTTT,CASSRSGTGKEKLFF
NA,NA,TRBJ1-2,TRBV12-3/TRBV12-4,TGTGCCAGCAGTCTAAATCCGTATGGCTACACCTTC,CASSLNPYGYTF
NA,TRBD1,TRBJ2-7,TRBV2,TGTGCCAGCAGTGTTGAACAGGGGGCATTGTACGAGCAGTACTTC,CASSVEQGALYEQYF
NA,NA,TRBJ1-1,TRBV12-3/TRBV12-4,TGTGCCAGCAGTATCAGGCAAAACACTGAAGCTTTCTTT,CASSIRQNTEAFF
once,NA,TRBJ2-2,TRBV10-3,TGTGCCATCAGCAGTAGTACAGAAAACACCGGGGAGCTGTTTTTT,CAISSSTENTGELFF
NA,TRBD1,TRBJ1-2,TRBV30,TGTGCCTTCTCCGGGACAGGGGCACTTAACTATGGCTACACCTTC,CAFSGTGALNYGYTF
NA,NA,TRBJ1-2,TRBV6-5,TGTGCCAGCAGTCCCCGGGGAGAAGCCTATGGCTACACCTTC,CASSPRGEAYGYTF
once,NA,TRBJ1-3,TRBV5-1,TGCGCCAGCAGCGGACTGAGCTCTGGAAACACCATATATTTT,CASSGLSSGNTIYF
NA,NA,TRBJ1-4,TRBV11-2,TGTGCCAGCAGCTTAATAGGAGCTAATGAAAAACTGTTTTTT,CASSLIGANEKLFF
NA,TRBD2,TRBJ2-3,TRBV9,TGTGCCAGCAGCGCACGGACTAGCAGAAGCACAGATACGCAGTATTTT,CASSARTSRSTDTQYF
once,NA,TRBJ2-7,TRBV24-1,TGTGCCACCAGTGACCACTACGAGCAGTACTTC,CATSDHYEQYF
NA,NA,TRBJ2-5,TRBV24-1,TGTGCCACCAGTGATTTAAGTCCGTCTGGCCGAGAGACCCAGTACTTC,CATSDLSPSGRETQYF
NA,TRBD1,TRBJ1-4,TRBV10-1,TGCGCCAGCAGTGACCCTGGACAGGATGAAAAACTGTTTTTT,CASSDPGQDEKLFF
NA,NA,TRBJ2-2,TRBV5-8,TGTGCCAGCAGCTTTCCTTTAGGGGCCCCGAACACCGGGGAGCTGTTTTTT,CASSFPLGAPNTGELFF
NA,TRBD2,TRBJ2-1,TRBV12-5,TGTGCTAGTGGTTTGGTACGGGCTAGCGGGGGGACCCCCCCCAATGAGCAGTTCTTC,CASGLVRASGGTPPNEQFF
once,TRBD2,TRBJ2-3,TRBV2,TGTGCCCGGGGGGAGGCAGATACGCAGTATTTT,CARGEADTQYF
NA,TRBD1,TRBJ1-4,TRBV4-2,TGTGCCAGCAGCCAAGGACAGGGGGTGTATGAAAAACTGTTTTTT,CASSQGQGVYEKLFF
NA,TRBD1,TRBJ2-3,TRBV2,TGTGCCAGCACCCTAGAACAGGGGGCCACAGATACGCAGTATTTT,CASTLEQGATDTQYF
NA,NA,TRBJ1-2,TRBV6-5,TGTGCCAGCACATTAGACGGGTGGGGCTACACCTTC,CASTLDGWGYTF
NA,TRBD1,TRBJ1-1,TRBV3-1/TRBV3-2,TGTGCCAGCAGCCAAGGCGGGATAAACAGGGGAGGGAACACTGAAGCTTTCTTT,CASSQGGINRGGNTEAFF
NA,NA,TRBJ2-1,TRBV11-3,TGTGCCAGCAGCTTAGATCCAGACAGTTCCTACAATGAGCAGTTCTTC,CASSLDPDSSYNEQFF
NA,NA,TRBJ2-3,TRBV6-5,TGTGCCAGCAGTTCCCTCCAGGCGGATACGCAGTATTTT,CASSSLQADTQYF
NA,TRBD1,TRBJ2-7,TRBV6-5,TGTGCCAGCAGAACACAGGGGGACGACGAGCAGTACTTC,CASRTQGDDEQYF
NA,NA,TRBJ2-7,TRBV3-1/TRBV3-2,TGTGCCAGCAGCTCCAGGGGAGAGACCTACGAGCAGTACTTC,CASSSRGETYEQYF